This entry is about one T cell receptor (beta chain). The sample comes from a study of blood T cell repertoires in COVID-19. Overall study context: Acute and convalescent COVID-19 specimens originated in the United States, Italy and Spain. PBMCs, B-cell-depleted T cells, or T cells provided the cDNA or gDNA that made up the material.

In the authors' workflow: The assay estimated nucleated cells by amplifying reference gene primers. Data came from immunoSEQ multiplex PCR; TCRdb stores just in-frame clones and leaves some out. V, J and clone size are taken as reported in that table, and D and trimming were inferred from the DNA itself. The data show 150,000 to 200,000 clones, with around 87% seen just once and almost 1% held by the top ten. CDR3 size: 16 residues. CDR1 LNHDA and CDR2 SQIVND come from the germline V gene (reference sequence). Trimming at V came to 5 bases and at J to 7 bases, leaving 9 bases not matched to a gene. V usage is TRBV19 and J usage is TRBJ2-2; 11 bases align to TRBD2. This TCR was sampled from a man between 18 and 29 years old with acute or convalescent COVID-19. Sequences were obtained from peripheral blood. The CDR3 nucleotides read TGTGCCAGTAGTTTTAGCGGGGGGGTCTGGGACGGGGAGCTGTTTTTT. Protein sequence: CASSFSGGVWDGELFF. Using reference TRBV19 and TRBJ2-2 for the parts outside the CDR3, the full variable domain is DGGITQSPKYLFRKEGQNVTLSCEQNLNHDAMYWYRQDPGQGLRLIYYSQIVNDFQKGDIAEGYSVSREKKESFPLTVTSAQKNPTAFYLCASSFSGGVWDGELFFGEGSRLTVL.